A single sample is the source of the 21 T cell receptor beta chains below, sequenced in a study of vaccination effects on CD4 cells after COVID-19. Sequencing used immunoSEQ multiplex PCR; TCRdb keeps in-frame clones, though not all of them. The data hold fewer than 25,000 clones, with over 70% observed a single time. Antigen-specific CD4+ T cells were expanded with viral peptide pools in the ViraFEST assay before sequencing. Culture lasted about ten days before CD4+ T cell isolation. Vaccine recipients had no previous SARS-CoV-2 infection; their nucleocapsid antibodies were negative. Antigens of these TCRs are unknown. The input for sequencing was CD4+ T cells from PBMCs cultured with HCoV-NL63 spike peptides, taken before COVID-19 vaccination. The source is a human donor who received a COVID-19 vaccine.

This clone was detected only once. This chain connects TRBV6-5 to TRBJ2-7, with 9 bases matching TRBD2. The CDR3 is 15 residues long. Trimming at V came to 7 bases and at J to 2 bases, leaving 9 bases not matched to a gene. The germline gives CDR1 MNHEY, CDR2 SVGAGI. The CDR3 DNA reads TGTGCCAGCATTAGAGGTGGCGGGAGGGCCTACGAGCAGTACTTC. It codes for CASIRGGGRAYEQYF.

This clone was counted between two and nine times. The V and J genes are TRBV2 and TRBJ1-5; D unclear. The CDR3 runs 12 residues. V lost 0 bases, J lost 6 bases, and 3 bases lay in between. The germline V gene has CDR1 SNHLY and CDR2 FYNNEI. The CDR3 protein is CASSEAPQPQHF. CDR3 nucleotides: TGTGCCAGCAGTGAAGCCCCTCAGCCCCAGCATTTT.

The rearrangement uses TRBV11-3 and TRBJ2-3, with 9 positions matching TRBD1. This CDR3 is 15 amino acids long. Germline V gene data show CDR1 as SGHNT and CDR2 as YENEEA. V shed 3 bases and J 4 bases; nucleotides not matched to a gene: 5. Here the CDR3 reads CASSFGQGLSDTQYF. In DNA form, the CDR3 reads TGTGCCAGCAGCTTCGGACAGGGGTTATCAGATACGCAGTATTTT.

The chain recombines TRBV4-1 with TRBJ1-2; possibly TRBD1 for D (6 bases). Germline CDR1 reads MGHRA; CDR2 reads YSYEKL. The CDR3 covers 17 residues. V was shortened by 4 bases and J by 2 bases, with 20 bases between the two germline ends. CDR3 DNA: TGCGCCAGCAGCCCCCTGGGGGTAATGGACAGCAACTATGGCTACACCTTC. It codes for CASSPLGVMDSNYGYTF.

CDR3 protein: CASSLEPGTSYEQYF. The CDR3 DNA is TGCGCCAGCAGCTTGGAACCGGGGACCTCATACGAGCAGTACTTC. The chain joins TRBV5-1 to TRBJ2-7; TRBD1 or TRBD2 may be the D gene (5 bases each). The germline gives CDR1 SGHRS, CDR2 YFSETQ. The V gene lost 0 bases and the J gene lost 4 bases, with 14 bases spanning the gap. This CDR3 spans 15 amino acids.

The chain is built from TRBV5-1 and TRBJ1-3, with no clear D. Germline CDR1 reads SGHRS; CDR2 reads YFSETQ. The CDR3 is 14 residues long. The V end was cut by 7 bases, the J end by 0 bases, with 11 bases between. For the CDR3, the DNA is TGCGCCAGCTCCCGGACGGTCTCTGGAAACACCATATATTTT. As protein: CASSRTVSGNTIYF.

J is TRBJ2-2 and V is TRBV6-6; 7 nucleotides align to TRBD2. This CDR3 region has 14 residues. Looked up from germline, CDR1 is MNHNY and CDR2 is SVGAGI (reference sequence). With 8 bases clipped from V and 4 bases from J, the junction kept 7 bases outside the gene matches. The CDR3 region is CASEKPGGTGELFF. The CDR3 DNA is TGTGCCAGCGAGAAACCGGGGGGCACCGGGGAGCTGTTTTTT.

A single count supports this clone. V gene TRBV15 combines with J gene TRBJ1-3; TRBD1 might be the D (6 bases). CDR3 length: 17 amino acids. The V and J ends lost 0 bases and 1 base respectively, with 13 bases between them. CDR1 and CDR2 from the germline V gene are LNHNV and YYDKDF (reference sequence). The CDR3 here is CATSRDPLQGSGNTIYF. As DNA, the CDR3 is TGTGCCACCAGCAGAGACCCCCTACAGGGTTCTGGAAACACCATATATTTT.

This clone was found a few times. The chain has TRBV18 and TRBJ1-5, with 7 bases identical to TRBD1. Germline V lookup: CDR1 KGHSH, CDR2 LQKENI. With V trimmed by 1 base and J by 5 bases, 2 bases remained unmatched. The CDR3 spans 14 residues. The CDR3 here is CASSPQTGYQPQHF. The CDR3 nucleotides read TGTGCCAGCTCACCACAGACAGGGTATCAGCCCCAGCATTTT.

This rearrangement joins TRBV2 to TRBJ1-5, with unresolved D. Trimming left V 7 bases short and J 2 bases short, with 9 bases between. From germline, CDR1 is SNHLY and CDR2 FYNNEI. This CDR3 is 13 amino acids long. CDR3 protein: CASMGEGNQPQHF. The CDR3 DNA is TGTGCCAGCATGGGTGAGGGCAATCAGCCCCAGCATTTT.

The chain combines TRBV7-8 with TRBJ1-5; 10 bases are shared with TRBD1. Trimming removed 2 bases from V and 7 bases from J; junction bases left unmatched: 11. The CDR3 loop spans 17 amino acids. Germline V CDR1 and CDR2: SGHVS, FQNEAQ. CDR3: CASSLLFRDRGRQPQHF. The CDR3 DNA reads as TGTGCCAGCAGCTTATTATTCCGGGACAGGGGTAGGCAGCCCCAGCATTTT.

V is TRBV27 and J is TRBJ1-2; a weak D match, TRBD1 (5 bases). CDR3 length: 16 amino acids. The V and J ends lost 0 bases and 0 bases respectively, with 11 bases between them. Germline V gene lookup returns CDR1 MNHEY and CDR2 SMNVEV (reference sequence). CDR3 in DNA: TGTGCCAGCAGTTTATCGTTAGGGACCCCTAACTATGGCTACACCTTC. Translating it yields CASSLSLGTPNYGYTF.

The chain recombines TRBV5-1 with TRBJ2-7, with D perhaps TRBD1 (6 bases). The germline V gene has CDR1 SGHRS and CDR2 YFSETQ. This CDR3 has 15 amino acids. Trimming pared 4 bases from V and 0 bases from J, leaving 14 bases between. CDR3 coding DNA: TGCGCCAGCAGCCTGGTTGGGGGCTTCTCCTACGAGCAGTACTTC. Residues: CASSLVGGFSYEQYF. Looking up the rest from reference TRBV5-1 and TRBJ2-7 gives the full variable domain: KAGVTQTPRYLIKTRGQQVTLSCSPISGHRSVSWYQQTPGQGLQFLFEYFSETQRNKGNFPGRFSGRQFSNSRSEMNVSTLELGDSALYLCASSLVGGFSYEQYFGPGTRLTVT.

Here the CDR3 DNA reads TGTGCCAGCAGCCAAGGACAGAATAATTCACCCCTCCACTTT. Protein product: CASSQGQNNSPLHF. J is TRBJ1-6 and V is TRBV3-1 (or the pseudogene TRBV3-2), with D maybe TRBD1 (5 bases). The CDR3 contains 14 residues. The germline CDR1 and CDR2 sequences are LGHDT and YNNKEL (reference sequence). The V gene lost 1 base and the J gene lost 5 bases, with 6 bases spanning the gap.

The V gene is TRBV3-1 (or the pseudogene TRBV3-2), the J gene TRBJ1-2; TRBD1 matches 7 bases. The ends lost 4 bases at V and 3 bases at J; junction bases unmatched: 2. Per the germline V gene, CDR1 is LGHDT and CDR2 is YNNKEL (reference sequence). The CDR3 has 13 residues. CDR3: CASSRDRDYGYTF. DNA for the CDR3: TGTGCCAGCAGCCGAGACAGGGACTATGGCTACACCTTC.

This clone showed up just once. This chain joins TRBV6-1 and TRBJ2-1; D remains ambiguous. The V and J ends lost 4 bases and 5 bases respectively, with 18 bases between them. Germline V CDR1 and CDR2: MNHNS, SASEGT. The CDR3 contains 16 residues. The CDR3 DNA reads as TGTGCCAGCAGTGTTCGGAGATTTGAATCCCACAATGAGCAGTTCTTC. This codes for CASSVRRFESHNEQFF.

The CDR3 loop reads CASRRPGGEAFF. For the CDR3, the DNA is TGCGCCAGCAGACGACCGGGGGGTGAAGCTTTCTTT. The chain joins TRBV10-1 to TRBJ1-1; the D gene is possibly TRBD1 (5 bases). Trimming pared 6 bases from V and 7 bases from J, leaving 12 bases between. Germline V CDR1 and CDR2: WNHNN, SYGVQD (reference sequence). The CDR3 consists of 12 residues.

This chain joins TRBV3-1 (or the pseudogene TRBV3-2) and TRBJ1-6, with 8 bases aligning to TRBD1. Germline lookup yields CDR1 LGHDT and CDR2 YNNKEL (reference sequence). Trimming removed 0 bases from V and 6 bases from J; junction bases left unmatched: 4. This CDR3 contains 16 residues. The CDR3 DNA follows: TGTGCCAGCAGCCAAGATTACAGGGGGGGTAATTCACCCCTCCACTTT. Translating gives CASSQDYRGGNSPLHF.

The genes are TRBV5-1 and TRBJ2-1, with D unresolved. Per germline, CDR1 SGHRS and CDR2 YFSETQ. The CDR3 is 15 amino acids. Between the trimmed V and J ends, which lost 3 bases and 9 bases, there was a span of 19 bases. This chain's CDR3 is CASSSTSRQYGEQFF. The DNA for the CDR3 is TGCGCCAGCAGCTCGACCAGCAGACAATACGGTGAGCAGTTCTTC.

The V call is TRBV19, the J call TRBJ1-2, with D unclear. Trimming took off 5 bases at V and 8 bases at J, with 24 bases between the two ends. The germline V gene has CDR1 LNHDA and CDR2 SQIVND (reference sequence). CDR3 length: 16 residues. CDR3 in DNA: TGTGCCAGTAGTTTTAGAGAGTCGGCCAAGGGCAGAGGCTACACCTTC. Its protein product is CASSFRESAKGRGYTF.

The chain employs TRBV27 and TRBJ1-4; D gene unclear. The V end was cut by 8 bases, the J end by 0 bases, with 10 bases between. The CDR3 has 14 amino acids. The germline CDR1 and CDR2 sequences are MNHEY and SMNVEV (reference sequence). CDR3 DNA: TGTGCCAGCCGGACGTTTGCAACTAATGAAAAACTGTTTTTT. Its translation: CASRTFATNEKLFF.